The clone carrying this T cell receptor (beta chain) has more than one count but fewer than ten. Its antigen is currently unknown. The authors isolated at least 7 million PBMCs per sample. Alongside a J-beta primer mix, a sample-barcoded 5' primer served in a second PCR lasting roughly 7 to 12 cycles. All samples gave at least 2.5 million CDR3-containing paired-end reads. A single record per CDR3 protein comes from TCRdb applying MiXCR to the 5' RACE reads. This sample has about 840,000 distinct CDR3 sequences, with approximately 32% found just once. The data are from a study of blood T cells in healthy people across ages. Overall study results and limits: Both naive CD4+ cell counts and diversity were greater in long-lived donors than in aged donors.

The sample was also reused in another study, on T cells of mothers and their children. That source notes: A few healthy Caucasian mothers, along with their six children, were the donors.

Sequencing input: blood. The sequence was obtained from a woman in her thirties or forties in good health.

CDR3 loop: CSAPTPGLDYGYTF. The CDR3 DNA is TGCAGTGCTCCGACTCCGGGGCTCGATTATGGCTACACCTTC. V and J are TRBV20-1 and TRBJ1-2; a possible D gene is TRBD1 (5 bases). The CDR3 totals 14 residues. Germline V gives CDR1 DFQATT, CDR2 SNEGSKA (reference sequence). Trimming stripped 5 bases from V and 5 bases from J, with 18 bases between.